The present TCR beta chain was sequenced within a study of shared clonotypes between healthy human individuals. Study findings and constraints: Genetic and exposure-history diversity was limited by the small donor number. Sharing across four donors was highest in naive CD4 (roughly 5%) and lowest in memory CD8 (approximately 0.4%).

The CDR3 runs 14 residues. From germline, CDR1 is MGHDK and CDR2 SYGVNS. V dropped 3 bases and J dropped 5 bases, with 13 bases sitting between them. At least ten counts were recorded for this clone. Its antigen is unidentified. Assay: immunoSEQ multiplex PCR; the TCRdb copy retains only in-frame clones and omits some. The data contain around 100,000 clones, about 72% of them singletons. The rearrangement links TRBV25-1 to TRBJ2-5, with D tentatively TRBD1 (5 bases). The sequencing sample was made of memory CD8+ T cells sorted from blood. The subset is: CD45RO+ cells pooled with CCR7-negative TemRA cells. This TCR was recovered from a woman in her 30s in good health. The CDR3: CASSDRDQEETQYF. CDR3 bases: TGTGCCAGCAGTGACAGGGATCAGGAGGAGACCCAGTACTTC.